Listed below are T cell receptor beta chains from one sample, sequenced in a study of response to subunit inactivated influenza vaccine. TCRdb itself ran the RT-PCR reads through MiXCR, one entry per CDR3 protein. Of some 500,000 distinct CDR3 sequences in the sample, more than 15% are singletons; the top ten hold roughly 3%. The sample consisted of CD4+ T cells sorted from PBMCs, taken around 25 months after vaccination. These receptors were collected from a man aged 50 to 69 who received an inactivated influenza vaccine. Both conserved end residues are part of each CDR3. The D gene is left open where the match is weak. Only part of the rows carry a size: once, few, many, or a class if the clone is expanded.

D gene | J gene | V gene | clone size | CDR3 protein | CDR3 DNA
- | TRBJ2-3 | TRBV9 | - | CASSVGGRSTDTQYF | TGTGCCAGCAGCGTAGGCGGGCGGAGCACAGATACGCAGTATTTT
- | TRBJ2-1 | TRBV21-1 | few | CASSKGMGEKNNEQFF | TGTGCCAGCAGCAAAGGTATGGGGGAGAAAAACAATGAGCAGTTCTTC
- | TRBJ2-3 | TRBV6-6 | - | CASSSDFTDTQYF | TGTGCCAGCAGTAGTGACTTCACAGATACGCAGTATTTT
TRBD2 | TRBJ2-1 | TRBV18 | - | CASSPVTSGRGNNEQFF | TGTGCCAGCTCACCGGTTACTAGCGGGAGGGGTAACAATGAGCAGTTCTTC
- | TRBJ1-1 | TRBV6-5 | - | CATNPLNTEAFF | TGTGCCACGAATCCACTGAACACTGAAGCTTTCTTT
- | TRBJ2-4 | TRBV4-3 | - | CASSQVVTTGGKNIQYF | TGCGCCAGCAGCCAAGTGGTGACAACCGGGGGTAAAAACATTCAGTACTTC
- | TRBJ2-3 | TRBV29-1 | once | CSVGRVVNTDTQYF | TGCAGCGTTGGTAGGGTGGTAAACACAGATACGCAGTATTTT
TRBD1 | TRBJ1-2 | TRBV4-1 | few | CASRQLTRGRSYGYTF | TGCGCCAGCAGACAACTGACCAGGGGGCGAAGCTATGGCTACACCTTC
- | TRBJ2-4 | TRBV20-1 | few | CSARVLSAKNIQYF | TGCAGTGCTAGAGTTCTATCCGCCAAAAACATTCAGTACTTC
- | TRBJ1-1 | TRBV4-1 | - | CASSQDRRASRGTEAFF | TGCGCCAGCAGCCAAGATAGGAGGGCTAGCCGGGGAACTGAAGCTTTCTTT
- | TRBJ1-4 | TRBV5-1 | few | CASSSAPGATNEKLFF | TGCGCCAGCAGCTCGGCCCCAGGGGCAACTAATGAAAAACTGTTTTTT
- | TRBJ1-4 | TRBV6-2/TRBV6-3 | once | CASRPASGNNEKLFF | TGTGCCAGCAGACCGGCCAGTGGAAATAATGAAAAACTGTTTTTT
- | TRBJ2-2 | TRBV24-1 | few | CATSDTGRNTGELFF | TGTGCCACCAGTGATACAGGACGGAACACCGGGGAGCTGTTTTTT
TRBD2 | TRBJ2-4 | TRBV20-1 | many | CSAQPGTSGNIQYF | TGCAGTGCTCAACCCGGGACTAGCGGAAACATTCAGTACTTC
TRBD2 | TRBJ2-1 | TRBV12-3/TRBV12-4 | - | CASSSRTSGEQFF | TGTGCCAGCAGTTCCCGGACTAGCGGTGAGCAGTTCTTC
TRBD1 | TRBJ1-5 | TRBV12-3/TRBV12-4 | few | CASSLGGTGSNQPQHF | TGTGCCAGCAGTTTAGGGGGGACAGGAAGCAATCAGCCCCAGCATTTT
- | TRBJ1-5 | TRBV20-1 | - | CSARSSAKQPQHF | TGCAGTGCTAGGTCCAGCGCCAAACAGCCCCAGCATTTT
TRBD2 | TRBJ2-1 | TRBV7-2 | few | CASSPLAGMNNEQFF | TGTGCCAGCAGCCCGCTAGCGGGGATGAACAATGAGCAGTTCTTC
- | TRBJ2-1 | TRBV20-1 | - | CSARDLVVDTYNEQFF | TGCAGTGCTAGAGATCTGGTAGTCGATACCTACAATGAGCAGTTCTTC
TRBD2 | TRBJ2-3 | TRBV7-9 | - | CASSGVAGGTDTQYF | TGTGCCAGCAGCGGAGTAGCGGGGGGCACAGATACGCAGTATTTT
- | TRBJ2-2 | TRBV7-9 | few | CASSFETGELFF | TGTGCCAGCAGCTTTGAGACCGGGGAGCTGTTTTTT
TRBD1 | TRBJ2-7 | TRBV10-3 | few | CAISTGTGFSYEQYF | TGTGCCATCAGTACCGGGACAGGGTTCTCCTACGAGCAGTACTTC
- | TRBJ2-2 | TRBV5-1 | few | CASRDLNAGELFF | TGCGCCAGCAGGGACCTAAACGCCGGGGAGCTGTTTTTT
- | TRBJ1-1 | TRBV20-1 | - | CSARGAVNTEAFF | TGCAGTGCTAGGGGGGCTGTGAACACTGAAGCTTTCTTT
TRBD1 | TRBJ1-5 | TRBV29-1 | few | CSVGQGRNQPQHF | TGCAGCGTCGGACAGGGACGGAATCAGCCCCAGCATTTT
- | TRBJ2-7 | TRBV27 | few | CASRGQAVYEQYF | TGTGCCAGCAGGGGTCAGGCGGTCTACGAGCAGTACTTC
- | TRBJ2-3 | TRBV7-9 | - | CASSLLLGPDTQYF | TGTGCCAGCAGCTTACTGCTAGGCCCAGATACGCAGTATTTT
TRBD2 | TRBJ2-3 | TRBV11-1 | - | CASSPTGTSGSFFGTDTQYF | TGTGCCAGCAGCCCCACTGGGACTAGCGGGAGTTTCTTCGGCACAGATACGCAGTATTTT
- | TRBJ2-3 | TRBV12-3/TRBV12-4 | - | CASSEWQGGTDTQYF | TGTGCCAGCAGCGAATGGCAGGGAGGAACAGATACGCAGTATTTT
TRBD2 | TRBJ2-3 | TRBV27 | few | CASSPKIEGSGVRGTDTQYF | TGTGCCAGCAGTCCCAAGATTGAGGGTAGCGGGGTAAGAGGGACAGATACGCAGTATTTT
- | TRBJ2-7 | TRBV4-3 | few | CASSQEIWGPHEQYF | TGCGCCAGCAGCCAAGAAATCTGGGGGCCCCACGAGCAGTACTTC
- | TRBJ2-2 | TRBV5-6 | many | CASSLVQGIGELFF | TGTGCCAGCAGCTTGGTGCAGGGGATCGGGGAGCTGTTTTTT
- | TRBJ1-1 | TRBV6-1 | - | CASSRDKDTEAFF | TGTGCCAGCAGCCGGGACAAGGACACTGAAGCTTTCTTT
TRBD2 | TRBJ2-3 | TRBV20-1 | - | CSAGSGAEDTQYF | TGCAGTGCCGGGAGCGGGGCGGAAGATACGCAGTATTTT
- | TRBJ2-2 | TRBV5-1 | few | CASSMIGAGELFF | TGCGCCAGCAGTATGATAGGGGCCGGGGAGCTGTTTTTT
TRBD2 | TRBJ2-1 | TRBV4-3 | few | CASSQDVAGVHNEQFF | TGCGCCAGCAGCCAAGATGTAGCGGGAGTCCACAATGAGCAGTTCTTC
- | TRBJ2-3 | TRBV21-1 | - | CASSNLAGSTDTQYF | TGTGCCAGCAGCAACCTAGCGGGAAGCACAGATACGCAGTATTTT
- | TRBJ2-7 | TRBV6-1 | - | CASSPRVTHSYEQYF | TGTGCCAGCTCCCCCCGGGTCACCCACTCCTACGAGCAGTACTTC
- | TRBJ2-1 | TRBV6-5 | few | CASSYPGLLSYNEQFF | TGTGCCAGCAGTTACCCGGGACTCCTCTCCTACAATGAGCAGTTCTTC
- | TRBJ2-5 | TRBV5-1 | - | CASSSDTGLETQYF | TGCGCCAGCAGCTCAGATACAGGGTTGGAGACCCAGTACTTC
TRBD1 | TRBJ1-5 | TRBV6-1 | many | CASSRDRLGQPQHF | TGTGCCAGCAGCCGGGACAGGCTGGGGCAGCCCCAGCATTTT
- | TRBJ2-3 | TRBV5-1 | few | CASSSTPSSTDTQYF | TGCGCCAGCAGCTCGACGCCTTCTAGCACAGATACGCAGTATTTT
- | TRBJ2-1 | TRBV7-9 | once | CASSPPRNSPSYNEQFF | TGTGCCAGCAGCCCCCCCCGGAACAGTCCTTCCTACAATGAGCAGTTCTTC
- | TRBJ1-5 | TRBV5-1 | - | CASSSADTQHF | TGCGCCAGCAGCTCCGCGGATACGCAGCATTTT
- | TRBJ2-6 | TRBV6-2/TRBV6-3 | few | CASSYPMDGANVLTF | TGTGCCAGCAGTTACCCCATGGATGGGGCCAACGTCCTGACTTTC
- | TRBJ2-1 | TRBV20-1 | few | CSASRRSSYNEQFF | TGCAGTGCTAGCAGACGGAGCTCCTACAATGAGCAGTTCTTC
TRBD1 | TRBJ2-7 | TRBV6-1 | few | CASSRRTGRYEQYF | TGTGCCAGCAGTCGGAGGACAGGTCGCTACGAGCAGTACTTC
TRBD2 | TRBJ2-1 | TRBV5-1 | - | CASSQTSGTLEEQFF | TGCGCCAGCAGTCAGACTAGCGGGACGCTCGAGGAGCAGTTCTTC
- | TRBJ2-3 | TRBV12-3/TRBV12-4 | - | CASSLGRGPDTQYF | TGTGCCAGCAGTTTGGGACGGGGCCCAGATACGCAGTATTTT
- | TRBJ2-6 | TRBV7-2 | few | CASSPGLFSGANVLTF | TGTGCCAGCAGCCCGGGACTGTTCTCTGGGGCCAACGTCCTGACTTTC
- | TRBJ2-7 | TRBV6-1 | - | CASSSGHESYEQYF | TGTGCCAGCAGCTCCGGACACGAATCCTACGAGCAGTACTTC